The rows below give T cell receptor beta chains drawn from one sample of a study of CD8+ T cells in alopecia areata. Sequenced by immunoSEQ multiplex PCR; TCRdb stores in-frame clones only, minus some. The sample contains nearly 200,000 clones, 58% of which appear only once. The input for sequencing was CD4+ T cells sorted from blood, taken at week 24, from a patient treated with tofacitinib. Receptors were obtained from a human donor with alopecia areata. Each CDR3 is given with its conserved first and last residue.

j_call | v_call | cdr3_aa
TRBJ1-2 | TRBV5-1 | CASSSIDRDEGYTF
TRBJ1-1 | TRBV9 | CASSVGRENTEAFF
TRBJ1-1 | TRBV2 | CASNREVAEAFF
TRBJ1-2 | TRBV7-2 | CASSPQTGDYGYTF
TRBJ2-1 | TRBV29-1 | CSVEFGGSSYNEQFF
TRBJ2-3 | TRBV2 | CASRNTRILQDTQYF
TRBJ2-1 | TRBV19 | CASSITSGGAHEQFF
TRBJ2-5 | TRBV5-8 | CASSLSGTSRETQYF
TRBJ2-7 | TRBV2 | CATTDSYEQYF
TRBJ2-6 | TRBV5-6 | CASSLAAGANVLTF
TRBJ1-2 | TRBV29-1 | CSVGRQRGYGYTF
TRBJ1-3 | TRBV28 | CASNSFGSGLSGNTIYF
TRBJ1-2 | TRBV5-1 | CASSLDGAAVGYTF
TRBJ2-7 | TRBV7-2 | CASSEGGGYEQYF
TRBJ2-1 | TRBV4-1 | CASSQDSSGSSWDEQFF
TRBJ2-5 | TRBV7-2 | CASSPGQGVMETQYF
TRBJ1-3 | TRBV27 | CASSSDISGNTIYF
TRBJ1-5 | TRBV4-1 | CASSQEQDSNQPQHF
TRBJ2-5 | TRBV30 | CAWRDRGPQETQYF
TRBJ2-3 | TRBV11-2 | CASSPGTSGGTDTQYF
TRBJ2-6 | TRBV5-1 | CASSLWDPGANVLTF
TRBJ2-3 | TRBV11-1 | CASSVGDTQYF
TRBJ1-1 | TRBV18 | CASSPKDTEAFF
TRBJ2-1 | TRBV6-1 | CASSGGLAGGPGEQFF
TRBJ2-3 | TRBV11-2 | CASSLGKGGGAGDTQYF
TRBJ1-1 | TRBV29-1 | CSVGQTNTEAFF
TRBJ2-5 | TRBV11-2 | CASSPRLAGVETQYF
TRBJ2-3 | TRBV2 | CASARLAGTDTQYF
TRBJ2-5 | TRBV14 | CASSLSGVMKTQYF
TRBJ1-2 | TRBV28 | CASRVGTAYGSAF
TRBJ2-4 | TRBV5-1 | CASSLSFQGGNIQYF
TRBJ2-5 | TRBV15 | CATSRASSGNQETQYF
TRBJ2-7 | TRBV2 | CASSVDSLTYEQYF
TRBJ2-7 | TRBV4-1 | CASSQGRDRVSYEQYF
TRBJ2-7 | TRBV28 | CASTYGAVLYEQYF
TRBJ2-5 | TRBV28 | CASGRVTQYF
TRBJ2-3 | TRBV9 | CASSVDGNTQYF
TRBJ1-2 | TRBV27 | CASSLNFGNGYTF
TRBJ2-3 | TRBV5-1 | CASSSQGLAETDTQYF
TRBJ2-3 | TRBV7-2 | CASSPTASGVSTDTQYF
TRBJ2-7 | TRBV28 | CASSYREGEQYF
TRBJ2-5 | TRBV5-4 | CASSLDRGETQYF
TRBJ1-2 | TRBV29-1 | CSVEDQGTGGYGYTF
TRBJ2-2 | TRBV5-1 | CASSLEAQVGTGELFF
TRBJ1-5 | TRBV30 | CAWSQGGRNQPQHF
TRBJ1-1 | TRBV7-9 | CASTLGQGNEAFF
TRBJ1-5 | TRBV28 | CASSLFGPTYQPQHF
TRBJ2-7 | TRBV27 | CASSFTAGGRYEQYF
TRBJ2-5 | TRBV7-2 | CASSSRQGAYPRETQYF
TRBJ2-5 | TRBV10-3 | CAISESNGGKTQYF
TRBJ2-5 | TRBV7-2 | CASSLASGKGETQYF
TRBJ2-5 | TRBV29-1 | CSVGTSVGETQYF
TRBJ2-7 | TRBV9 | CASSATGAASYEQYF
TRBJ1-1 | TRBV18 | CASSPPEAEAFF
TRBJ2-7 | TRBV2 | CASSLTGTYEQYF